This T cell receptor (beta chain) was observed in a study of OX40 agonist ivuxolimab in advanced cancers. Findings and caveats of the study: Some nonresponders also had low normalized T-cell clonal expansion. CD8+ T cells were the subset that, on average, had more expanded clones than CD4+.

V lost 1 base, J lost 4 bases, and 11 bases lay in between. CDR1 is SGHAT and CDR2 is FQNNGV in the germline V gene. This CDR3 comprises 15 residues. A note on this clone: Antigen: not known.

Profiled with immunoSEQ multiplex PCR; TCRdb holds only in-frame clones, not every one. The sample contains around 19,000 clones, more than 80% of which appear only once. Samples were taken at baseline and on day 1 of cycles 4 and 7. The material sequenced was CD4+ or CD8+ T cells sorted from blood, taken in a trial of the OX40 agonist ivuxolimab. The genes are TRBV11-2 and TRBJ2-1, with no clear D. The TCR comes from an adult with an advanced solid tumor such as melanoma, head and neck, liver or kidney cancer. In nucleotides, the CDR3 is TGTGCCAGCAGCTTAGGGGTTTACAAGTACAATGAGCAGTTCTTC. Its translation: CASSLGVYKYNEQFF.